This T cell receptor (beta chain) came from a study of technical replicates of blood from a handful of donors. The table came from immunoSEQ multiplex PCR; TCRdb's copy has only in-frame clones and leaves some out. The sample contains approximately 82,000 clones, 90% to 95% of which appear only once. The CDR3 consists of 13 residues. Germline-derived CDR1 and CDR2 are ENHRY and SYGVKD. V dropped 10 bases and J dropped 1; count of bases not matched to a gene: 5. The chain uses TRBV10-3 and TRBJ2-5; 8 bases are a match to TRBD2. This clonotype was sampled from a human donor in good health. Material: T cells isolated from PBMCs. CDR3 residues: CATRREVQETQYF. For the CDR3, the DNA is TGTGCCACCCGGCGGGAGGTCCAAGAGACCCAGTACTTC.